A selection of T cell receptor beta chains follows, all from one sample in a study of post-analysis software for immune sequencing data. From the PCR reads, TCRdb called clonotypes with MiXCR, one entry per CDR3 protein. The sample shows 650,000 to 850,000 distinct CDR3 sequences, approximately 57% of them seen only once. The sequencing sample was made of blood. All receptors derive from a girl between 10 and 17 years old with multiple sclerosis. The CDR3 runs from the conserved cysteine through the conserved F or W. A D gene is named only where the DNA matches it firmly. Not every row has a clone size; where given, it reads once, few, many or a size class.

clone size: NA; V gene: TRBV29-1; D gene: NA; J gene: TRBJ2-7; CDR3 DNA: TGCAGCGTTCCCACCCTCTACAGGGTGTCGGACGAGCAGTACTTC; CDR3 protein: CSVPTLYRVSDEQYF
clone size: NA; V gene: TRBV29-1; D gene: NA; J gene: TRBJ2-5; CDR3 DNA: TGCAGCGTTGAATTTAGGCAGGGACCGTACCAAGAGACCCAGTACTTC; CDR3 protein: CSVEFRQGPYQETQYF
clone size: NA; V gene: TRBV7-9; D gene: TRBD1; J gene: TRBJ2-3; CDR3 DNA: TGTGCCAGCAGCCCTCCCCAGGGGGCGAGCACAGATACGCAGTATTTT; CDR3 protein: CASSPPQGASTDTQYF
clone size: few; V gene: TRBV7-2; D gene: NA; J gene: TRBJ1-2; CDR3 DNA: TGTGCCAGCAGCTTAATTGGGGCAAAAAGTGACTACACCTTC; CDR3 protein: CASSLIGAKSDYTF
clone size: NA; V gene: TRBV20-1; D gene: NA; J gene: TRBJ2-3; CDR3 DNA: TGCAGTGCTAGAGGATCGGCAGGCACAGATACGCAGTATTTT; CDR3 protein: CSARGSAGTDTQYF
clone size: NA; V gene: TRBV29-1; D gene: NA; J gene: TRBJ2-3; CDR3 DNA: TGCAGCGTTGGGAGACTCAGCACAGATACGCAGTATTTT; CDR3 protein: CSVGRLSTDTQYF
clone size: NA; V gene: TRBV5-1; D gene: NA; J gene: TRBJ1-1; CDR3 DNA: TGCGCCAGCAGCCCGCGTGGGGGTAGGGGTACTGAAGCTTTCTTT; CDR3 protein: CASSPRGGRGTEAFF
clone size: NA; V gene: TRBV7-2; D gene: TRBD1; J gene: TRBJ2-7; CDR3 DNA: TGTGCCAGCAGCTTAGGGGACAGGCCAGGCGAGCAGTACTTC; CDR3 protein: CASSLGDRPGEQYF
clone size: few; V gene: TRBV4-1; D gene: TRBD1; J gene: TRBJ1-1; CDR3 DNA: TGCGCCAGCAGCCAAGATCCCGGACAGGGCCACACTGAAGCTTTCTTT; CDR3 protein: CASSQDPGQGHTEAFF
clone size: few; V gene: TRBV29-1; D gene: NA; J gene: TRBJ2-3; CDR3 DNA: TGCAGCGTTGAGGGGAGTTCAGATACGCAGTATTTT; CDR3 protein: CSVEGSSDTQYF
clone size: few; V gene: TRBV2; D gene: NA; J gene: TRBJ2-7; CDR3 DNA: TGTGCCAGCATTGAAAGGGATTCCTACGAGCAGTACTTC; CDR3 protein: CASIERDSYEQYF
clone size: NA; V gene: TRBV4-1; D gene: TRBD1; J gene: TRBJ2-4; CDR3 DNA: TGCGCCAGCAGCCAAGATAGGGCTACAGGGGCACGAAACATTCAGTACTTC; CDR3 protein: CASSQDRATGARNIQYF
clone size: NA; V gene: TRBV19; D gene: TRBD1; J gene: TRBJ1-6; CDR3 DNA: TGTGCCACTGGAGACAGGGGGCGGTCACCCCTCCACTTT; CDR3 protein: CATGDRGRSPLHF
clone size: NA; V gene: TRBV4-1; D gene: TRBD2; J gene: TRBJ2-1; CDR3 DNA: TGCGCCAGCAGCCAAGTTTTGAGCGGGGGCCCCTCCTACAATGAGCAGTTCTTC; CDR3 protein: CASSQVLSGGPSYNEQFF
clone size: few; V gene: TRBV10-3; D gene: TRBD2; J gene: TRBJ2-1; CDR3 DNA: TGTGCCATCAGCGGGGGCCGGGGGGGACTAGATACCAATGAGCAGTTCTTC; CDR3 protein: CAISGGRGGLDTNEQFF
clone size: NA; V gene: TRBV7-9; D gene: TRBD1; J gene: TRBJ2-5; CDR3 DNA: TGTGCCAGCAGCACCGGGACAGGGCCTTTTCCGACCCAAGAGACCCAGTACTTC; CDR3 protein: CASSTGTGPFPTQETQYF
clone size: few; V gene: TRBV18; D gene: NA; J gene: TRBJ1-5; CDR3 DNA: TGTGCCAGCTCACCAGGTCCGGGGGCCTATAGCAATCAGCCCCAGCATTTT; CDR3 protein: CASSPGPGAYSNQPQHF
clone size: NA; V gene: TRBV12-3/TRBV12-4; D gene: TRBD2; J gene: TRBJ2-3; CDR3 DNA: TGTGCCATCGGGCTAGCGGCTAGCACAGATACGCAGTATTTT; CDR3 protein: CAIGLAASTDTQYF
clone size: NA; V gene: TRBV10-2; D gene: NA; J gene: TRBJ2-7; CDR3 DNA: TGCGCCAGCACTGGGGGGACAACACTCTACGAGCAGTACTTC; CDR3 protein: CASTGGTTLYEQYF
clone size: NA; V gene: TRBV3-1; D gene: TRBD2; J gene: TRBJ2-5; CDR3 DNA: TGTGCCAGCAGCCAAGGTCACGGGACTAGCGGGGGGTCGGAGACCCAGTACTTC; CDR3 protein: CASSQGHGTSGGSETQYF
clone size: NA; V gene: TRBV2; D gene: TRBD1; J gene: TRBJ2-2; CDR3 DNA: TGTGCCACCGAAGGACAGGCCGGGGAGCTGTTTTTT; CDR3 protein: CATEGQAGELFF
clone size: few; V gene: TRBV7-2; D gene: NA; J gene: TRBJ2-7; CDR3 DNA: TGTGCCAGCAGCATACCCGCCACCTACGAGCAGTACTTC; CDR3 protein: CASSIPATYEQYF
clone size: NA; V gene: TRBV4-2; D gene: NA; J gene: TRBJ2-7; CDR3 DNA: TGTGCCAGCAGCCACGACTTCGGGCCCTACGAGCAGTACTTC; CDR3 protein: CASSHDFGPYEQYF
clone size: NA; V gene: TRBV29-1; D gene: TRBD2; J gene: TRBJ2-1; CDR3 DNA: TGCAGCGTTGAAAGGCGGGGGGGCTACAATGAGCAGTTCTTC; CDR3 protein: CSVERRGGYNEQFF
clone size: NA; V gene: TRBV7-8; D gene: NA; J gene: TRBJ2-6; CDR3 DNA: TGTGCCAGCAGCTTAAACCGGGACAACCTAGGCGGGGCCAACGTCCTGACTTTC; CDR3 protein: CASSLNRDNLGGANVLTF
clone size: NA; V gene: TRBV5-1; D gene: TRBD1; J gene: TRBJ2-6; CDR3 DNA: TGCGCCAGCAGCACCTCGACAGGGATTCCAGCTGGGGCCAACGTCCTGACTTTC; CDR3 protein: CASSTSTGIPAGANVLTF
clone size: NA; V gene: TRBV29-1; D gene: NA; J gene: TRBJ1-3; CDR3 DNA: TGCAGCGTTGAATTCAATGTAGGCTCCGGGGGAAACACCATATATTTT; CDR3 protein: CSVEFNVGSGGNTIYF
clone size: NA; V gene: TRBV29-1; D gene: NA; J gene: TRBJ2-5; CDR3 DNA: TGCAGCGTAGACCTGACAGTTGGAGAGACCCAGTACTTC; CDR3 protein: CSVDLTVGETQYF
clone size: NA; V gene: TRBV7-3; D gene: NA; J gene: TRBJ1-4; CDR3 DNA: TGTGCCAGCAGCTTAACAGCCGGTGAAAAACTGTTTTTT; CDR3 protein: CASSLTAGEKLFF
clone size: NA; V gene: TRBV15; D gene: TRBD1; J gene: TRBJ1-1; CDR3 DNA: TGTGCCACCAGCGGGACAGTGAACACTGAAGCTTTCTTT; CDR3 protein: CATSGTVNTEAFF
clone size: NA; V gene: TRBV29-1; D gene: NA; J gene: TRBJ2-5; CDR3 DNA: TGCAGCGTTGAAGATATCCAGGGATGGGAGACCCAGTACTTC; CDR3 protein: CSVEDIQGWETQYF
clone size: once; V gene: TRBV2; D gene: TRBD2; J gene: TRBJ2-1; CDR3 DNA: TGTGCCAGCAGTGAAATCTTGACTAGCGGGAGAGGCGATGAGCAGTTCTTC; CDR3 protein: CASSEILTSGRGDEQFF
clone size: NA; V gene: TRBV3-1; D gene: NA; J gene: TRBJ1-1; CDR3 DNA: TGTGCCAGCAGCCAAGGCAGGGGAACTGAAGCTTTCTTT; CDR3 protein: CASSQGRGTEAFF
clone size: few; V gene: TRBV11-2; D gene: TRBD1; J gene: TRBJ1-4; CDR3 DNA: TGTGCCAGCACTATAATCAAAGACAGGGGAGCTAATGAAAAACTGTTTTTT; CDR3 protein: CASTIIKDRGANEKLFF
clone size: NA; V gene: TRBV6-2/TRBV6-3; D gene: TRBD2; J gene: TRBJ2-3; CDR3 DNA: TGTGCCAGCAGTCTCCCTTTTGGGAGGGCCGGAGATACGCAGTATTTT; CDR3 protein: CASSLPFGRAGDTQYF
clone size: NA; V gene: TRBV12-3/TRBV12-4; D gene: NA; J gene: TRBJ1-2; CDR3 DNA: TGTGCCAGCAGTGGGGCCGGGGTCCCCTATGGCTACACCTTC; CDR3 protein: CASSGAGVPYGYTF
clone size: NA; V gene: TRBV5-1; D gene: TRBD1; J gene: TRBJ1-1; CDR3 DNA: TGCGCCAGCAGCGGACCAGGGGGCGGCGGCACTGAAGCTTTCTTT; CDR3 protein: CASSGPGGGGTEAFF
clone size: NA; V gene: TRBV29-1; D gene: TRBD1; J gene: TRBJ1-1; CDR3 DNA: TGCAGCGTTCGACAGGGTATGAACACTGAAGCTTTCTTT; CDR3 protein: CSVRQGMNTEAFF
clone size: NA; V gene: TRBV12-5; D gene: NA; J gene: TRBJ1-1; CDR3 DNA: TGTGCTAGTGGCAGAGGGGAGGGATCGTGGGACACTGAAGCTTTCTTT; CDR3 protein: CASGRGEGSWDTEAFF
clone size: few; V gene: TRBV4-1; D gene: NA; J gene: TRBJ2-5; CDR3 DNA: TGCGCCAGCAGCCAAGTGGGGGATTCCAGAGAGACCCAGTACTTC; CDR3 protein: CASSQVGDSRETQYF
clone size: NA; V gene: TRBV7-3; D gene: TRBD1; J gene: TRBJ2-5; CDR3 DNA: TGTGCCAGCAGCCCCGCAGGGGGACACCCAAAGTACTTC; CDR3 protein: CASSPAGGHPKYF
clone size: NA; V gene: TRBV4-1; D gene: TRBD2; J gene: TRBJ2-7; CDR3 DNA: TGCGCCAGCAGCCATACCGGGACTAGCCCCTACGAGCAGTACTTC; CDR3 protein: CASSHTGTSPYEQYF
clone size: NA; V gene: TRBV5-1; D gene: TRBD1; J gene: TRBJ2-3; CDR3 DNA: TGCGCCAGCAGCCCTGGACAGGGAGGAGGGGCAGATACGCAGTATTTT; CDR3 protein: CASSPGQGGGADTQYF
clone size: few; V gene: TRBV6-8; D gene: NA; J gene: TRBJ2-5; CDR3 DNA: TGTGCCAGCAGTTCGGATAAGGAGACCCAGTACTTC; CDR3 protein: CASSSDKETQYF